This T cell receptor beta chain was observed in a study of blood T cell repertoires in COVID-19. Across the whole study: The cDNA or gDNA used as material had been derived from T cells, B-cell-depleted T cells, or PBMCs.

TCRdb's copy holds only in-frame clones and misses some; the assay was immunoSEQ multiplex PCR. The sample has tens of thousands of clones, roughly 90% seen once. Germline lookup yields CDR1 SNHLY and CDR2 FYNNEI. The CDR3 has 15 amino acids. V lost 5 bases and J 3 bases, leaving 14 bases between the germline ends. The rearrangement uses TRBV2 and TRBJ1-5; D gene uncertain. Sequenced: peripheral blood. This receptor was obtained from an older man with active or convalescent COVID-19. CDR3 sequence (DNA): TGTGCCAGCAGTCAAACTGACGCGGACAATCAGCCCCAGCATTTT. Translation: CASSQTDADNQPQHF.